One TCR beta chain is described in this entry. This sample was included in a study of blood T cell repertoires in COVID-19. Study-level background: Some COVID-19 samples were acute and others convalescent; all came from the United States, Italy and Spain.

V was trimmed by 0 bases and J by 4 bases, leaving 15 bases between them. CDR1 is MGHRA and CDR2 is YSYEKL in the germline V gene. The CDR3 sequence is 16 residues long. As processed by the authors: The assay estimated nucleated cells by amplifying reference gene primers. Repertoires were generated with immunoSEQ multiplex PCR, while TCRdb's copy carries only in-frame clones and drops some. The DNA gave D and trimming, while V, J and clone size come from that table. Of some 30,000 clones in the sample, around 90% were seen once. The receptor comes from a human donor in a cohort sampled during active COVID-19. Sample: peripheral blood. The genes are TRBV4-1 and TRBJ1-2; possibly TRBD1 for D (6 bases). CDR3 loop: CASSQDFGAGAYGYTF. Written as DNA, the CDR3 is TGCGCCAGCAGCCAAGATTTCGGGGCAGGGGCCTATGGCTACACCTTC.